The T cell receptor beta chain under discussion was sequenced for a study of T cell repertoires in cytomegalovirus infection. Whole-study context: CMV epitopes, recently identified HLA-C-restricted and well-studied HLA-B-restricted, were used. CMV infection together with matching HLA type was indicated by public TCR beta signatures.

The study, taken as a whole, reports: Cumulative public TCR beta family frequency identified CMV carriers with the relevant HLA. Ex vivo, HLA-C-restricted CMV-specific TCR beta clonotypes prevailed over the rest of the response.

In regard to this clonotype: Its antigen is as yet unknown.

Each CDR3 protein is one row after TCRdb ran MiXCR on the reads. The sample yields tens of thousands of distinct CDR3 sequences, about 20% seen once. Sample: CD8+ T cells from cultured PBMCs, taken from culture after CMV antigen stimulation. The sequence derives from a human donor in good health (CMV status not recorded). Some clones in this sample may be carry-over from other donors' samples.

CDR3 nucleotides: TGTGCCAGCTTTTCTTTACTCGGCGGGGCCGTCCACTATGGCTACACCTTC. It translates to CASFSLLGGAVHYGYTF. The chain carries TRBV6-1 and TRBJ1-2, with TRBD1 as a possible D gene (5 bases). From germline, CDR1 is MNHNS and CDR2 SASEGT. V was pared by 8 bases and J by 3 bases, with 25 bases between. The CDR3 contains 17 residues.